Listed below are T cell receptor beta chains from one sample, sequenced in a study of T cell responses to AZD1222 COVID-19 vaccine. The protocol was immunoSEQ multiplex PCR, while the TCRdb copy is restricted to in-frame clones and leaves out a portion. The sample contains 100,000 to 150,000 clones, roughly nine tenths of which appear only once. The sequenced sample was peripheral blood, obtained on day 0 of AZD1222 vaccination. The receptor source for this set is an adult in good health. Both conserved end residues are part of each CDR3. Fields, in order: CDR3 protein, D gene, V gene, clone size. The D gene is left open where the match is weak. Size is omitted from some rows. Given values are once, few, many or a class for expanded clones.

CDR3 protein: CASSSTTQADGYTF
D gene: NA
V gene: TRBV5-1
clone size: NA

CDR3 protein: CASSLRGRGNEQFF
D gene: NA
V gene: TRBV5-6
clone size: NA

CDR3 protein: CASSFSIYRRSYNEQFF
D gene: NA
V gene: TRBV7-2
clone size: NA

CDR3 protein: CASSFTTGGYTF
D gene: NA
V gene: TRBV19
clone size: NA

CDR3 protein: CASKSDTQYF
D gene: NA
V gene: TRBV12-3/TRBV12-4
clone size: NA

CDR3 protein: CASSQVSGLSYNEQFF
D gene: NA
V gene: TRBV4-3
clone size: NA

CDR3 protein: CASSLGDRRVEAFF
D gene: NA
V gene: TRBV7-2
clone size: NA

CDR3 protein: CASGEGQGNTEAFF
D gene: TRBD1
V gene: TRBV5-6
clone size: NA

CDR3 protein: CASSSLFSEQFF
D gene: NA
V gene: TRBV6-5
clone size: NA

CDR3 protein: CASSLGVAGGPETQYF
D gene: TRBD2
V gene: TRBV7-7
clone size: few

CDR3 protein: CASSPPAGGAYEQYF
D gene: TRBD2
V gene: TRBV6-2/TRBV6-3
clone size: NA

CDR3 protein: CASSQEKAGGYGYTF
D gene: TRBD1
V gene: TRBV4-2
clone size: NA

CDR3 protein: CASSLAREVGGYTF
D gene: NA
V gene: TRBV5-1
clone size: NA

CDR3 protein: CASSLTGSVNSPLHF
D gene: NA
V gene: TRBV5-1
clone size: once

CDR3 protein: CASSNNFGPGQGAHEQFF
D gene: NA
V gene: TRBV21-1
clone size: NA

CDR3 protein: CASRETVRQPQHF
D gene: NA
V gene: TRBV6-5
clone size: NA

CDR3 protein: CASSHSGRAGEQYF
D gene: TRBD2
V gene: TRBV11-2
clone size: NA

CDR3 protein: CASMTSGYEQYF
D gene: TRBD2
V gene: TRBV6-4
clone size: once

CDR3 protein: CASSSYGGGPYEQYF
D gene: TRBD2
V gene: TRBV7-2
clone size: NA

CDR3 protein: CASSAGVSGANVLTF
D gene: NA
V gene: TRBV9
clone size: NA

CDR3 protein: CASSVADGPYEQYF
D gene: NA
V gene: TRBV9
clone size: few

CDR3 protein: CASSYGRGNEQFF
D gene: NA
V gene: TRBV6-5
clone size: once